The present T cell receptor (beta chain) was sequenced within a study of T cell repertoires in cytomegalovirus infection. Whole-study context: Signatures in public TCR beta sequences pointed to both CMV infection and matching HLA type. General study findings and limits: Carriers of CMV and the relevant HLA type were discriminated by public TCR beta frequency.

The CDR3 loop spans 14 amino acids. V lost 2 bases and J lost 7, with 15 bases in between. CDR1 and CDR2 (germline): MNHNS, SASEGT. This clonotype has a count of ten or more. Its antigen remains unknown. TCRdb re-called the reads with MiXCR, one entry per CDR3 protein. The data hold about 260,000 distinct CDR3 sequences, with 9.1% observed a single time. This TCR was recovered from a human donor in good health (CMV status not recorded). Some clones in this sample may be carry-over from other donors' samples. Sequenced sample: PBMCs. The chain combines TRBV6-1 with TRBJ2-7; no definite D call. CDR3 DNA sequence: TGTGCCAGCAGTGAACTGGGCAGAACTGAGGAGCAGTACTTC. Protein sequence: CASSELGRTEEQYF.